Each of the 15 T cell receptor beta chains below was sequenced from the same sample in a study of Graves' ophthalmopathy and Graves' hyperthyroidism. The TCR beta CDR3 regions underwent amplification from RNA transcripts. Investigators did first-round RT-PCR with HTBI primers, then second-round multiplex PCR. MiXCR, run by TCRdb on the multiplex PCR reads, gives a single entry per CDR3 protein. The sample gives about 550,000 distinct CDR3 sequences, under 40% of which show up once; about 4% is in the top ten. The sample was peripheral blood or thyroid tissue (not recorded which). The receptors come from an adult man with Graves' hyperthyroidism.

This clonotype has ten or more counts. In nucleotides, the CDR3 is TGTGCCAGCAGCCACGGGACAGGAGGCCCAACTGAAGCTTTCTTT. It codes for CASSHGTGGPTEAFF. The J gene is TRBJ1-1, the V gene TRBV3-1; 8 bases map to TRBD1. Trimming at V came to 3 bases and at J to 5 bases, leaving 8 bases not matched to a gene. This CDR3 is built from 15 residues. Germline CDR1 LGHDT, CDR2 YNNKEL (reference sequence).

This clonotype was counted at least ten times. The rearrangement links TRBV7-9 to TRBJ1-2, with D maybe TRBD1 (5 bases). Germline values: CDR1 SEHNR, CDR2 FQNEAQ (reference sequence). This CDR3 has 15 residues. V lost 5 bases, J lost 1 base, and 14 bases lay in between. The CDR3 here is CASSRLQGGNYGYTF. As DNA, the CDR3 is TGTGCCAGCAGCAGGTTGCAGGGCGGTAACTATGGCTACACCTTC.

The chain links TRBV28 to TRBJ1-5, with unresolved D. This CDR3 contains 16 residues. Trimming removed 3 bases at V and 2 bases at J, with 14 bases between. The germline V gene has CDR1 MDHEN and CDR2 SYDVKM. For the CDR3, the DNA is TGTGCCAGCAGTTTCCCGACCAGGAAGGGCAATCAGCCCCAGCATTTT. It yields the protein CASSFPTRKGNQPQHF.

This clonotype was seen at least ten times. V gene TRBV5-8 combines with J gene TRBJ1-4; D may be TRBD1 (6 bases). The CDR3 has 15 residues. The V gene's germline CDR1 is SGHTS and CDR2 YDEGEE. V was pared by 1 base and J by 6 bases, with 13 bases between. CDR3 loop: CASSLPPGADEKLFF. For the CDR3, the DNA is TGTGCCAGCAGCTTGCCACCGGGGGCGGATGAAAAACTGTTTTTT.

This clonotype has just a few counts. V gene TRBV6-2 or TRBV6-3 combines with J gene TRBJ1-5, with D possibly being TRBD1 (5 bases). From germline, CDR1 is MNHEY and CDR2 SVGEGT. The CDR3 runs to 15 residues. V lost 5 bases and J 0 bases, leaving 11 bases between the germline ends. CDR3 nucleotide sequence: TGTGCCAGCAGTGGCTCCAGGGTTAGCAATCAGCCCCAGCATTTT. This translates into CASSGSRVSNQPQHF.

The chain combines TRBV9 with TRBJ2-2; D perhaps matches TRBD2 (5 bases). The CDR3 runs to 14 residues. Trimming took off 0 bases at V and 6 bases at J, with 9 bases between the two ends. Germline CDR1 is SGDLS and CDR2 is YYNGEE. The CDR3 DNA reads TGTGCCAGCAGCGTAGTAGCGATCGCCGGGGAGCTGTTTTTT. This encodes CASSVVAIAGELFF.

This clonotype has a count of ten or more. The CDR3 DNA follows: TGTGCCAGCAGCGTGGAGGCATCGGGCCTAGAGACCCAGTACTTC. This sequence encodes CASSVEASGLETQYF. This chain links TRBV5-4 with TRBJ2-5; possible D gene TRBD2, 5 bases. CDR3 length equals 15 residues. The V gene lost 4 bases and the J gene lost 4 bases, with 17 bases spanning the gap. Looked up from germline, CDR1 is SGHNT and CDR2 is YYREEE (reference sequence).

This rearrangement joins TRBV7-9 to TRBJ2-5; D may be TRBD2 (5 bases). Germline V lookup: CDR1 SEHNR, CDR2 FQNEAQ (reference sequence). Trimming removed 1 base from V and 5 bases from J, with 14 bases in between. CDR3 size: 15 residues. This chain's CDR3 is CASSLDIATPETQYF. CDR3 DNA: TGTGCCAGCAGCTTAGATATAGCGACTCCGGAGACCCAGTACTTC.

This clonotype has more than one count but fewer than ten. This sequence joins TRBV6-6 and TRBJ1-4; no clear D. V was cut by 6 bases and J by 10 bases, with 9 bases left in between. CDR3 length: 11 amino acids. The germline V gene has CDR1 MNHNY and CDR2 SVGAGI (reference sequence). The CDR3 region is CASSAPRKLFF. Written as DNA, the CDR3 is TGTGCCAGCAGCGCCCCTAGAAAACTGTTTTTT.

Concerning this clonotype: A read error may explain this, as a much larger clone is one base away. V and J are TRBV29-1 and TRBJ2-7; the match to TRBD2 covers 9 bases. The CDR3 sequence is 15 residues long. The V gene's germline CDR1 is SQVTM and CDR2 ANQGSEA. DNA for the CDR3: TGTGCCGGTAGTTTTAGCGGGAGCCTGCTTTACGAGCAGTACTTC. Translating it yields CAGSFSGSLLYEQYF.

This sequence joins TRBV9 and TRBJ2-7; no clear D gene. Trimming stripped 3 bases from V and 2 bases from J, with 12 bases between. The CDR3 totals 14 residues. Germline V lookup: CDR1 SGDLS, CDR2 YYNGEE. The CDR3 region is CASSEGQLAYEQYF. The CDR3 DNA sequence: TGTGCCAGCAGCGAAGGCCAATTGGCCTACGAGCAGTACTTC.

This clonotype was found a few times. The V call is TRBV7-9, the J call TRBJ2-2, with TRBD2 matching over 10 bases. The length of the CDR3 is 16 residues. V trimming: 5 bases; J trimming: 3 bases; junction bases outside the gene matches: 6. CDR1 and CDR2 (germline): SEHNR, FQNEAQ (reference sequence). CDR3 DNA: TGTGCCAGCAGCCCAGGACTAGCGGACTACACCGGGGAGCTGTTTTTT. It encodes CASSPGLADYTGELFF.

This clonotype was seen a few times. This chain connects TRBV5-4 to TRBJ2-5; tentatively, D is TRBD1 or TRBD2 (6 bases each). The CDR3 length is 17 residues. V shed 0 bases and J shed 1 base, with 16 bases lying between them. Looked up from germline, CDR1 is SGHNT and CDR2 is YYREEE (reference sequence). CDR3 in DNA: TGTGCCAGCAGCTTGGTGTCCGGGGGCGCATCCCAAGAGACCCAGTACTTC. Protein: CASSLVSGGASQETQYF.

This clonotype was observed a few times. CDR3 bases: TGTGCCAGCAGTGAAGCGATCCTGTCCTACGAGCAGTACTTC. Translation: CASSEAILSYEQYF. J is TRBJ2-7 and V is TRBV6-1; D is unresolved. Germline V gene data show CDR1 as MNHNS and CDR2 as SASEGT. The CDR3 is 14 residues long. Trimming took 0 bases from V and 1 from J, leaving 7 bases between them.

The V call is TRBV3-1, the J call TRBJ1-6; D unresolved. This CDR3 is 12 amino acids long. The V end lost 0 bases, the J end lost 15 bases, and 9 bases lay between the germline ends. Germline CDR1 is LGHDT and CDR2 is YNNKEL (reference sequence). CDR3 coding DNA: TGTGCCAGCAGCCAAGATATGGGAGGCCTCCACTTT. This encodes CASSQDMGGLHF.